The 8 T cell receptor beta chains presented below share a single source sample, sequenced in a study of memory CD4+ T cells and cytomegalovirus serostatus. Single viable CD3+CD4+CD8-CD45RO+ cells were sorted as the memory CD4+ T cells. TCRdb's copy holds only in-frame clones and misses some; the assay was immunoSEQ multiplex PCR. The data hold about 64,000 clones, with around 77% observed a single time. Specimen: memory CD4+ T cells from blood. The receptors originated from an adult in good health and CMV-seronegative.

The chain is built from TRBV28 and TRBJ2-1; 10 nucleotides align to TRBD2. Unmatched junction bases numbered 11, after V lost 2 bases and J lost 4 bases. Germline V gene sequence: CDR1 MDHEN, CDR2 SYDVKM. The CDR3 covers 18 residues. The chain's CDR3 is CASSLGLAGVALYNEQFF. The CDR3 DNA sequence: TGTGCCAGCAGTTTAGGGCTAGCGGGAGTCGCGCTTTACAATGAGCAGTTCTTC.

The CDR3 loop reads CASSLRQGNTIYF. CDR3 DNA sequence: TGTGCCAGCAGTTTAAGACAGGGAAACACCATATATTTT. V and J are TRBV27 and TRBJ1-3; a weak D match, TRBD1 (5 bases). This CDR3 region has 13 residues. The germline gives CDR1 MNHEY, CDR2 SMNVEV (reference sequence). V gave up 2 bases and J gave up 4 bases, with 6 bases separating them.

This rearrangement joins TRBV18 to TRBJ2-1; a possible D gene is TRBD1 (5 bases). The germline V gene has CDR1 KGHSH and CDR2 LQKENI. This CDR3 is built from 13 residues. V was pared by 0 bases and J by 5 bases, with 5 bases between. CDR3 amino acids: CASSPPGDNEQFF. CDR3 DNA sequence: TGTGCCAGCTCACCACCAGGGGACAATGAGCAGTTCTTC.

The V and J genes are TRBV7-8 and TRBJ1-2; 7 bases are a match to TRBD1. Looked up from germline, CDR1 is SGHVS and CDR2 is FQNEAQ. V was clipped by 2 bases and J by 8 bases; unmatched bases: 8. This CDR3 spans 14 amino acids. As DNA, the CDR3 is TGTGCCAGCAGCTTAAGACAGGGATCGGAGGGCTACACCTTC. This gives the protein CASSLRQGSEGYTF.

V usage is TRBV6-1 and J usage is TRBJ2-7, with a possible D match to TRBD1 (6 bases). This CDR3 comprises 13 residues. The ends were cut back, 5 bases at V and 2 bases at J, with 10 bases in the middle. CDR1 MNHNS and CDR2 SASEGT come from the germline V gene. The CDR3 loop is CASSKGQAYEQYF. The CDR3 DNA follows: TGTGCCAGCAGTAAGGGACAAGCCTACGAGCAGTACTTC.

The chain joins TRBV7-9 to TRBJ2-5; D perhaps matches TRBD1 (5 bases). Germline CDR1 is SEHNR and CDR2 is FQNEAQ (reference sequence). The CDR3 sequence is 16 residues long. With 1 base removed from V and 2 bases from J, the gap between germline ends came to 14 bases. DNA for the CDR3: TGTGCCAGCAGCTTAGATAGGGGCAGGATGCAAGAGACCCAGTACTTC. Protein sequence: CASSLDRGRMQETQYF.

This chain links TRBV7-9 with TRBJ2-2, with 7 positions matching TRBD1. CDR1 and CDR2 (germline): SEHNR, FQNEAQ (reference sequence). Losses at the gene ends were 2 bases for V and 4 bases for J; bases not matched to a gene: 4. The length of the CDR3 is 15 residues. The CDR3 sequence is CASSLLGGSTGELFF. The CDR3 DNA is TGTGCCAGCAGCTTACTAGGGGGCAGCACCGGGGAGCTGTTTTTT.

Notes on this clone: Compared with germline, one end of the junction differs, possibly owing to a read error. The V call is TRBV7-7, the J call TRBJ2-5, with 9 bases identical to TRBD1. The CDR3 is 15 residues long. The V gene's germline CDR1 is SSHAT and CDR2 FNYEAQ (reference sequence). CDR3 in DNA: TGTGCTAGCAGCTCGGGACAGGGAGGACAAGAGACCCAGTACTTC. Translation gives CASSSGQGGQETQYF.